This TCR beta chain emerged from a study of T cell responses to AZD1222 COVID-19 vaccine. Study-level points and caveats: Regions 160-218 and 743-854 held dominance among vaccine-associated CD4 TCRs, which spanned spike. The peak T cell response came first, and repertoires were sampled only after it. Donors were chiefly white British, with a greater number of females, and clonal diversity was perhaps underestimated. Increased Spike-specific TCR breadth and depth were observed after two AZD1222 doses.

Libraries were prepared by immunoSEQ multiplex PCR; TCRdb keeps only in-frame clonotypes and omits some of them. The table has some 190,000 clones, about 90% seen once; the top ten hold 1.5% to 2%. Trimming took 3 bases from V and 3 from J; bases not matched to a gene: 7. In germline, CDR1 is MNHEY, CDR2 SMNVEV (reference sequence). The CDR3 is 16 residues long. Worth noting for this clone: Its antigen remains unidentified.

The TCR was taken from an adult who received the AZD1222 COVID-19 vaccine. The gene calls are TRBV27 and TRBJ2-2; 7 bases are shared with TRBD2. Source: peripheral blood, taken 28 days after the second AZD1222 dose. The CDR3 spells CASSFVGGMDTGELFF. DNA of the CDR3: TGTGCCAGCAGTTTTGTCGGGGGGATGGACACCGGGGAGCTGTTTTTT.